The T cell receptor (beta chain) under discussion was sequenced for a study of blood T cell repertoires in COVID-19. Study background: Acute-phase and convalescent COVID-19 samples originated in the United States, Italy and Spain.

A Seattle source enrolled patients during active infection and followed them longitudinally. Germline loops: CDR1 SGHAT, CDR2 FQNNGV. This CDR3 region has 16 residues. V lost 5 bases, J lost 4 bases, and 19 bases lay in between. Per the authors' pipeline: Amplification of reference gene primers was used by the study to estimate nucleated cell counts. Some clones are missing from TCRdb's copy, which holds only in-frame ones; the method was immunoSEQ multiplex PCR. V, J and clone size are taken as reported in that table, and D and trimming were inferred from the DNA itself. The sample yields 400,000 to 450,000 clones, around 90% seen once.

The sequencing input was peripheral blood. This TCR came from a man between 18 and 29 years old with COVID-19, enrolled during active disease. The J gene is TRBJ2-3, the V gene TRBV11-2; a weak D match, TRBD2 (7 bases). CDR3 coding DNA: TGTGCCAGCAGCCCCTTTTCGTGGGGGGGCGCAGATACGCAGTATTTT. This sequence encodes CASSPFSWGGADTQYF.